These 3 T cell receptor beta chains share one sample of origin, sequenced in a study of CD8+CD57+ T cells in acquired aplastic anemia. The TCR beta profiling, which covered VDJ combination and CDR3 sequence, was carried out using genomic DNA as the template. TCRdb reprocessed the reads with MiXCR, giving one entry per CDR3 protein. The sample contains over 200,000 distinct CDR3 sequences, under 65% of which appear only once. Specimen: sorted CD4+, CD8+, or CD8+CD57+ T cells (not recorded which) from PBMCs. The source of these receptors is a human donor in good health.

The genes are TRBV19 and TRBJ2-7; D may be TRBD1 (5 bases). V was shortened by 7 bases and J by 2 bases, with 6 bases between the two germline ends. This CDR3 comprises 11 residues. Looked up from germline, CDR1 is LNHDA and CDR2 is SQIVND (reference sequence). CDR3 protein: CASTGPYEQYF. CDR3 in DNA: TGTGCCAGTACAGGGCCCTACGAGCAGTACTTC.

The chain is built from TRBV12-3 or TRBV12-4 and TRBJ1-2; a possible D gene is TRBD1 (5 bases). CDR3 length equals 15 residues. V lost 6 bases, J lost 0 bases, and 14 bases lay in between. The CDR3 sequence: CASSLGLGANYGYTF. For the CDR3, the DNA is TGTGCCAGCAGCCTCGGGCTAGGGGCTAACTATGGCTACACCTTC.

This clonotype came up many times. The chain has TRBV7-6 and TRBJ2-1; 8 bases fit TRBD2. Germline trimming cut 5 bases from V and 7 bases from J; bases unmatched to any gene: 13. CDR1 and CDR2 from the germline V gene are SGHVS and FNYEAQ. The CDR3 sequence is 16 residues long. CDR3 nucleotide sequence: TGTGCCAGCAGCAACGGGGGGGAGGGCCGTAGGAATGAGCAGTTCTTC. This encodes CASSNGGEGRRNEQFF. Combining the CDR3 with reference TRBV7-6 and TRBJ2-1 gives the whole variable domain GAGVSQSPRYKVTKRGQDVALRCDPISGHVSLYWYRQALGQGPEFLTYFNYEAQQDKSGLPNDRFSAERPEGSISTLTIQRTEQRDSAMYRCASSNGGEGRRNEQFFGPGTRLTVL.